The next 19 T cell receptor beta chains were all read from a single sample in a study of vaccination and CD4 T cells after COVID-19. Their antigens are not known. Time point in this sample: late sampling 161 to 241 days after vaccination in three convalescent patients. Treatment of the sample: roughly 10-day PBMC culture with coronavirus spike peptide pools or control peptides (ViraFEST assay). Oncomine TCR Beta short-read sequencing was applied to DNA from cultured CD4+ T cells. TCRdb ran MiXCR on the PCR reads and lists one entry per CDR3 protein. The table includes some 24,000 distinct CDR3 sequences, less than 40% detected once. This specimen was CD4+ T cells from blood, cultured in vitro, taken about 7 months after SARS-CoV-2 vaccination. Every receptor here comes from a human donor who had recovered from COVID-19.

This clonotype showed up just a few times. The CDR3 region has the DNA TGTGCCAGCAGCTTAGTGGATTACGTGAACACTGAAGCTTTCTTT. Protein: CASSLVDYVNTEAFF. This chain connects TRBV7-2 to TRBJ1-1; D unresolved. CDR3 length: 15 amino acids. V lost 1 base to trimming and J lost 0 bases, with 9 bases between them. From germline, CDR1 is SGHTA and CDR2 FQGNSA.

The sample holds a few counts of this clonotype. The chain uses TRBV28 and TRBJ1-5; no definite D call. CDR1 and CDR2 (germline): MDHEN, SYDVKM. Trimming took 2 bases from V and 2 from J, leaving 10 bases between them. CDR3 size: 15 residues. The CDR3 sequence: CASSLGRWGNQPQHF. CDR3 sequence (DNA): TGTGCCAGCAGTTTAGGACGGTGGGGCAATCAGCCCCAGCATTTT.

This clonotype has only a few counts. The rearrangement uses TRBV20-1 and TRBJ2-1; 11 positions agree with TRBD2. The CDR3 is made up of 14 amino acids. V dropped 5 bases and J dropped 11; count of bases not matched to a gene: 11. Germline V gene lookup returns CDR1 DFQATT and CDR2 SNEGSKA (reference sequence). Written as DNA, the CDR3 is TGCAGTGCTGACCATAGGACTAGCGGGTACCAGCAGTTCTTC. Amino acid sequence: CSADHRTSGYQQFF.

This clonotype has a handful of counts. The chain links TRBV10-1 to TRBJ2-7; D possibly corresponds to TRBD2 (7 bases). The germline gives CDR1 WNHNN, CDR2 SYGVQD (reference sequence). The CDR3 runs to 14 residues. V dropped 6 bases and J dropped 0 bases, with 12 bases sitting between them. The CDR3: CASSQGGDSYEQYF. The CDR3 bases are TGCGCCAGCAGCCAAGGGGGGGACTCCTACGAGCAGTACTTC.

The rearrangement links TRBV6-1 to TRBJ2-7, with D possibly being TRBD1 or TRBD2 (5 bases each). V lost 1 base and J lost 1, with 17 bases in between. Germline CDR1 and CDR2: MNHNS and SASEGT. The CDR3 is made up of 17 amino acids. The CDR3 reads CASSEGRYRDRSYEQYF. The CDR3 coding sequence is TGTGCCAGCAGTGAAGGTAGATACCGGGACCGATCCTACGAGCAGTACTTC.

This clonotype is termed medium-sized. V and J are TRBV6-1 and TRBJ1-1; TRBD1 matches 7 bases. The V and J ends lost 10 bases and 6 bases, in that order; junction bases with no gene match: 14. The germline CDR1 and CDR2 sequences are MNHNS and SASEGT. The CDR3 totals 14 residues. Here the CDR3 DNA reads TGTGCCACCGCAGTCAACAGGGGTGGGGCTGAAGCTTTCTTT. Protein product: CATAVNRGGAEAFF.

The rearrangement joins TRBV20-1 to TRBJ1-5; TRBD1 is a possible D gene (5 bases). In germline, CDR1 is DFQATT, CDR2 SNEGSKA (reference sequence). The CDR3 extends over 13 amino acids. The V and J ends lost 3 bases and 5 bases respectively, with 11 bases between them. The CDR3 DNA sequence: TGCAGTGCTAGTTTAGGCAGGGATCAGCCCCAGCATTTT. Protein product: CSASLGRDQPQHF.

This clonotype was detected only once. Relative to the germline gene, one junction end is altered; a read error may explain this. The J gene is TRBJ2-7, the V gene TRBV28; TRBD1 might be the D (7 bases). The CDR3 consists of 12 residues. Germline loops: CDR1 MDHEN, CDR2 SYDVKM. CDR3 protein: CASRGFGGQAGF. The CDR3 bases are TGTGCCAGCAGGGGGTTCGGTGGACAGGCGGGGTTC.

This clonotype showed up just once. The CDR3 spells CASSARDRGRPFGYTF. The CDR3 coding sequence is TGTGCCAGTAGTGCCCGGGACAGGGGGCGCCCCTTTGGCTACACCTTC. The gene calls are TRBV19 and TRBJ1-2, with 12 bases identical to TRBD1. Trimming removed 5 bases from V and 7 bases from J; junction bases left unmatched: 11. The CDR3 totals 16 residues. Germline CDR1 and CDR2: LNHDA and SQIVND (reference sequence).

A single count supports this clonotype. The chain employs TRBV5-4 and TRBJ2-3; unclear D gene. There are 13 residues in the CDR3. Germline V gene sequence: CDR1 SGHNT, CDR2 YYREEE (reference sequence). V was cut by 6 bases and J by 1 base, with 9 bases left in between. DNA for the CDR3: TGTGCCAGCACCTCAGGACGCACAGATACGCAGTATTTT. Translated: CASTSGRTDTQYF.

This clonotype was observed a handful of times. The chain uses TRBV20-1 and TRBJ1-5; D is possibly TRBD1 (6 bases). In germline, CDR1 is DFQATT, CDR2 SNEGSKA (reference sequence). V was trimmed by 0 bases and J by 4 bases, leaving 10 bases between them. The CDR3 sequence is 14 residues long. The CDR3 spells CSARDFRGNQPQHF. The CDR3 nucleotides read TGCAGTGCTAGAGATTTCAGGGGAAATCAGCCCCAGCATTTT.

This clonotype appeared a few times. This chain uses TRBV28 with TRBJ2-5, with a tentative D call TRBD2 (5 bases). The germline gives CDR1 MDHEN, CDR2 SYDVKM. This CDR3 has 15 residues. V was shortened by 10 bases and J by 4 bases, with 22 bases between the two germline ends. CDR3 nucleotide sequence: TGTGCCATCTCCTCCCGAGGACTCTCGGGAGAGACCCAGTACTTC. This encodes CAISSRGLSGETQYF.

This clonotype was observed once. The chain employs TRBV29-1 and TRBJ2-2, with 9 bases matching TRBD2. This CDR3 is 15 amino acids long. V was pared by 7 bases and J by 4 bases, with 10 bases of the junction left unmatched. Germline lookup yields CDR1 SQVTM and CDR2 ANQGSEA. The DNA for the CDR3 is TGCAGCGCTGCTGGAGCGGGAGGCAGCACCGGGGAGCTGTTTTTT. It yields the protein CSAAGAGGSTGELFF.

This clonotype was seen more than once but under ten times. J is TRBJ1-5 and V is TRBV19; a weak D match, TRBD1 (6 bases). CDR1 is LNHDA and CDR2 is SQIVND in the germline V gene (reference sequence). The CDR3 is 13 residues long. V lost 3 bases and J 6 bases, leaving 9 bases between the germline ends. The CDR3 DNA is TGTGCCAGTAGTATGGAAGGGGGTCAGCCCCAGCATTTT. It codes for CASSMEGGQPQHF.

The J gene is TRBJ2-5, the V gene TRBV5-4; TRBD1 is a possible D gene (5 bases). With 3 bases removed from V and 3 bases from J, the gap between germline ends came to 12 bases. Germline CDR1 reads SGHNT; CDR2 reads YYREEE (reference sequence). The CDR3 spans 14 residues. CDR3 coding DNA: TGTGCCAGCAGCTCCGAAAGCAGGGAAGAGACCCAGTACTTC. Protein sequence: CASSSESREETQYF.

This chain links TRBV21-1 with TRBJ2-1; TRBD1 is the table's D call and was not checked against the DNA. TRBV21-1 is flagged as a pseudogene. The CDR3 length is 15 residues. In nucleotides, the CDR3 is TGTGCCAAAGACAGGGAACAGCTCGGGACCACCTCGGAGTTCTTC. Translating gives CAKDREQLGTTSEFF.

The chain uses TRBV6-4 and TRBJ2-3, with no clear D. The CDR3 is made up of 13 amino acids. Between the trimmed V and J ends, which lost 0 bases and 2 bases, there was a span of 3 bases. The germline gives CDR1 MRHNA, CDR2 SNTAGT. The CDR3 sequence is CASSDSNTDTQYF. In DNA, the CDR3 is TGTGCCAGCAGTGACTCAAACACAGATACGCAGTATTTT.

This clonotype turned up a few times. The chain links TRBV19 to TRBJ2-5; D may be TRBD1 or TRBD2 (5 bases each). The CDR3 is made up of 13 amino acids. V lost 2 bases and J lost 5, with 9 bases in between. Germline values: CDR1 LNHDA, CDR2 SQIVND (reference sequence). CDR3 in amino acids: CASSIRGVETQYF. The CDR3 DNA is TGTGCCAGTAGTATAAGGGGAGTGGAGACCCAGTACTTC.

The chain is built from TRBV27 and TRBJ1-2, with D unclear. The CDR3 consists of 16 residues. The germline gives CDR1 MNHEY, CDR2 SMNVEV (reference sequence). V dropped 3 bases and J dropped 0 bases, with 14 bases sitting between them. CDR3 in amino acids: CASSFLSEPPNYGYTF. As DNA, the CDR3 is TGTGCCAGCAGTTTTTTGTCGGAGCCGCCTAACTATGGCTACACCTTC.